The 27 T cell receptor beta chains in this list originate from one sample, sequenced in a study of prognosis after radiotherapy for stage I lung cancer. Multiplex PCR in two rounds served to amplify TCR beta CDR3 from genomic DNA. Gene-specific primers for each TRBV and TRBJ gene drove first-round PCR. TCRdb re-derived calls from the multiplex PCR reads in MiXCR, one entry per CDR3 protein. The data show under 13,000 distinct CDR3 sequences, with roughly half seen just once and 5.5% to 8.5% held by the top ten. Here the sequenced sample was PBMCs, taken before or after stereotactic body radiation therapy (not recorded which). The receptors derive from a donor aged 50 or older with non-small cell lung cancer.

J is TRBJ2-3 and V is TRBV20-1, with D hard to call. V lost 2 bases and J 0 bases, leaving 9 bases between the germline ends. The germline CDR1 and CDR2 sequences are DFQATT and SNEGSKA (reference sequence). The CDR3 contains 14 residues. CDR3 sequence (DNA): TGCAGTGCTAGACCCCCTAGAAGCACAGATACGCAGTATTTT. Translated, it gives CSARPPRSTDTQYF.

This sequence joins TRBV12-3 or TRBV12-4 and TRBJ1-3; D remains unclear. Trimming took 7 bases from V and 4 from J, leaving 14 bases between them. The length of the CDR3 is 14 residues. CDR3 region: CASTKGRLGNTIYF. The DNA of the CDR3 is TGTGCCAGCACGAAGGGCCGGCTCGGAAACACCATATATTTT.

V is TRBV30 and J is TRBJ1-6; no clear D. Deletions cut 3 bases from V and 6 bases from J, with 9 bases between. CDR1 GTSNPN and CDR2 SVGIG come from the germline V gene (reference sequence). The CDR3 length is 13 residues. The CDR3 coding sequence is TGTGCCTGGAGCGGAGGGAGTAATTCACCCCTCCACTTT. This gives the protein CAWSGGSNSPLHF.

The V and J genes are TRBV7-8 and TRBJ1-2; tentatively, D is TRBD1 (6 bases). Trimming stripped 2 bases from V and 5 bases from J, with 12 bases between. The length of the CDR3 is 14 residues. Germline V gene data show CDR1 as SGHVS and CDR2 as FQNEAQ. In nucleotides, the CDR3 is TGTGCCAGCAGCTTAACGGGGGCCAATTATGGCTACACCTTC. It translates to CASSLTGANYGYTF.

The CDR3 loop reads CASSNTGGAETQYF. For the CDR3, the DNA is TGTGCCAGCAGCAACACGGGTGGGGCAGAGACCCAGTACTTC. The chain uses TRBV2 and TRBJ2-5; tentative D call: TRBD1 (5 bases). The CDR3 extends over 14 amino acids. In germline, CDR1 is SNHLY, CDR2 FYNNEI. The ends were cut back, 6 bases at V and 4 bases at J, with 15 bases in the middle.

This clonotype has only one observation. A read error may explain this, as a much larger clone is one base away. V gene TRBV5-6 combines with J gene TRBJ2-1; D gene uncertain. Germline assignment: CDR1 SGHDT and CDR2 YYEEEE. Trimming removed 4 bases at V and 6 bases at J, with 11 bases between. The CDR3 contains 13 residues. Here the CDR3 DNA reads TGTGCCAGCAGCCAGCCTGGCGTCAATGAGCAGTTCTTC. This gives the protein CASSQPGVNEQFF. Complete variable domain (other parts from reference TRBV5-6 and TRBJ2-1): DAGVTQSPTHLIKTRGQQVTLRCSPKSGHDTVSWYQQALGQGPQFIFQYYEEEERQRGNFPDRFSGHQFPNYSSELNVNALLLGDSALYLCASSQPGVNEQFFGPGTRLTVL.

CDR3 nucleotides: TGCGCCAGCAGCTTACAGGACACCTCCTACGAGCAGTACTTC. Its translation: CASSLQDTSYEQYF. The chain recombines TRBV5-1 with TRBJ2-7, with D possibly TRBD1 on 5 matching bases. Trimming took 2 bases from V and 0 from J, leaving 9 bases between them. CDR3 length equals 14 residues. Germline V gene data show CDR1 as SGHRS and CDR2 as YFSETQ.

This clonotype was detected only once. This chain connects TRBV12-3 or TRBV12-4 to TRBJ2-7; 10 positions match TRBD2. The V gene end was trimmed by 5 bases and the J gene end by 3 bases; junction bases not matched to a gene: 7. The CDR3 extends over 15 amino acids. The CDR3 DNA follows: TGTGCCAGCAGTCCCCTTGCTAGCGGGAGCTACGAGCAGTACTTC. It yields the protein CASSPLASGSYEQYF.

This clonotype was counted many times. The rearrangement links TRBV10-3 to TRBJ1-3; unclear D gene. V lost 8 bases, J lost 8 bases, and 10 bases lay in between. This CDR3 contains 11 residues. In germline, CDR1 is ENHRY, CDR2 SYGVKD. CDR3 residues: CAIGRTDTIYF. The DNA for the CDR3 is TGTGCCATCGGACGGACGGACACCATATATTTT.

V and J are TRBV5-1 and TRBJ2-2; D gene ambiguous. Germline assignment: CDR1 SGHRS and CDR2 YFSETQ. The V end was cut by 1 base, the J end by 4 bases, with 11 bases between. CDR3 size: 15 residues. The CDR3 here is CASSLSAGCTGELFF. DNA of the CDR3: TGCGCCAGCAGCTTGAGCGCTGGGTGCACCGGGGAGCTGTTTTTT.

This sequence joins TRBV11-3 and TRBJ2-3, with D possibly being TRBD2 (6 bases). V gave up 3 bases and J gave up 8 bases, with 18 bases separating them. The CDR3 is 15 amino acids. Per the germline V gene, CDR1 is SGHNT and CDR2 is YENEEA. The CDR3 is CASSFWTNDSGTQYF. CDR3 nucleotide sequence: TGTGCCAGCAGCTTCTGGACTAACGACTCAGGTACGCAGTATTTT.

In its sample, this clonotype was seen many times. This sequence joins TRBV7-2 and TRBJ1-2; no definite D call. Per germline, CDR1 SGHTA and CDR2 FQGNSA. This CDR3 spans 13 amino acids. V lost 5 bases and J 4 bases, leaving 11 bases between the germline ends. DNA for the CDR3: TGTGCCAGCAGCCCCGACCCGGGCTATGGCTACACCTTC. This encodes CASSPDPGYGYTF.

This clonotype is labeled as medium-sized. This chain uses TRBV4-1 with TRBJ2-1; 10 bases line up with TRBD2. Germline CDR1 reads MGHRA; CDR2 reads YSYEKL. V lost 3 bases, J lost 5 bases, and 4 bases stayed unmatched. This CDR3 region has 15 residues. The CDR3, as DNA: TGCGCCAGCAGCCAGTGGACTAGCGGAAACAATGAGCAGTTCTTC. As protein: CASSQWTSGNNEQFF.

This clonotype is termed medium-sized. V is TRBV6-9 and J is TRBJ2-3, with a possible D match to TRBD1 (6 bases). Germline assignment: CDR1 MNHGY and CDR2 SVAAGI. Trimming removed 4 bases at V and 2 bases at J, with 10 bases between. The CDR3 is 14 amino acids. Here the CDR3 DNA reads TGTGCCAGCAGTTCCAGGGGAAACACAGATACGCAGTATTTT. This encodes CASSSRGNTDTQYF.

The chain couples TRBV6-1 to TRBJ2-2; D is possibly TRBD1 (5 bases). Germline CDR1 and CDR2: MNHNS and SASEGT. The V end was cut by 3 bases, the J end by 4 bases, with 12 bases between. This CDR3 spans 15 amino acids. The CDR3 region has the DNA TGTGCCAGCAGTGACTCACCAGGGTCCACCGGGGAGCTGTTTTTT. This sequence encodes CASSDSPGSTGELFF.

Points on this clonotype: One end of the junction fails to match germline, which may point to a read error. The chain couples TRBV6-1 to TRBJ2-7, with D possibly TRBD2 on 6 matching bases. The germline gives CDR1 MNHNS, CDR2 SASEGT. The CDR3 sequence is 14 residues long. CDR3: CSSSMLAWSYEQYF. The CDR3 bases are TGTTCCAGCAGTATGCTAGCGTGGTCCTACGAGCAGTACTTC.

The CDR3 sequence: CASSYRTGNTGELFF. In nucleotides, the CDR3 is TGTGCCAGCAGTTACAGGACAGGGAACACCGGGGAGCTGTTTTTT. V and J are TRBV6-2 or TRBV6-3 and TRBJ2-2; 7 bases agree with TRBD1. Germline V gene sequence: CDR1 MNHEY, CDR2 SVGEGT. There are 15 residues in the CDR3. The J segment lost 1 base and the V segment lost 2 bases, leaving 1 base of the junction unmatched.

By share of the sample, this clonotype is medium-sized. V usage is TRBV30 and J usage is TRBJ1-5; D is perhaps TRBD1 (6 bases). CDR1 and CDR2 from the germline V gene are GTSNPN and SVGIG (reference sequence). This CDR3 contains 12 residues. V lost 4 bases, J lost 7 bases, and 11 bases lay in between. The CDR3 coding sequence is TGTGCCTGGAACAGGGAGGGCCAGCCCCAGCATTTT. It encodes CAWNREGQPQHF. Full variable domain (rest looked up from reference TRBV30 and TRBJ1-5): SQTIHQWPATLVQPVGSPLSLECTVEGTSNPNLYWYRQAAGRGLQLLFYSVGIGQISSEVPQNLSASRPQDRQFILSSKKLLLSDSGFYLCAWNREGQPQHFGDGTRLSIL.

By share, this clonotype ranks as medium-sized. V and J are TRBV2 and TRBJ1-2, with D possibly being TRBD1 (5 bases). This CDR3 is 14 amino acids long. Germline assignment: CDR1 SNHLY and CDR2 FYNNEI. V gave up 6 bases and J gave up 4 bases, with 15 bases separating them. CDR3 region: CASRDDRTAYGYTF. In nucleotides, the CDR3 is TGTGCCAGCAGAGATGACAGAACTGCCTATGGCTACACCTTC.

The CDR3 protein is CASLRGTSGSGYNEQFF. In DNA form, the CDR3 reads TGTGCCAGTCTGCGGGGGACTAGCGGGAGTGGCTACAATGAGCAGTTCTTC. V usage is TRBV19 and J usage is TRBJ2-1; 14 bases are a match to TRBD2. Germline CDR1 reads LNHDA; CDR2 reads SQIVND (reference sequence). The CDR3 totals 17 residues. With 8 bases clipped from V and 3 bases from J, the junction kept 9 bases outside the gene matches. The entire variable domain, with the rest obtained from reference TRBV19 and TRBJ2-1, is as follows: DGGITQSPKYLFRKEGQNVTLSCEQNLNHDAMYWYRQDPGQGLRLIYYSQIVNDFQKGDIAEGYSVSREKKESFPLTVTSAQKNPTAFYLCASLRGTSGSGYNEQFFGPGTRLTVL.

Turning to this clonotype: Since a far larger clone is one base different, this is likely a read error. This chain links TRBV6-9 with TRBJ2-7, with TRBD1 matching 8 bases. The CDR3 spans 15 residues. V shed 5 bases, J shed 3 bases, and the junction held 9 bases outside the gene matches. Per germline, CDR1 MNHGY and CDR2 SVAAGI. The CDR3 sequence is CASSNYRGTLYEQYF. The CDR3 nucleotides are TGTGCCAGCAGTAATTACAGGGGGACTCTCTACGAGCAGTACTTC.

The V call is TRBV19, the J call TRBJ2-7, with a tentative D call TRBD2 (7 bases). Trimming cost V 5 bases and J 3 bases, with 20 bases left between them. This CDR3 is 16 amino acids long. The germline CDR1 and CDR2 sequences are LNHDA and SQIVND (reference sequence). In nucleotides, the CDR3 is TGTGCCAGTAGTCCTAGACGGGGGGCCTTTAGCTACGAGCAGTACTTC. Translating gives CASSPRRGAFSYEQYF.

V and J are TRBV12-3 or TRBV12-4 and TRBJ2-7; D is undetermined. Deletions cut 5 bases from V and 3 bases from J, with 8 bases between. CDR3 length: 12 residues. The CDR3, as DNA: TGTGCCAGCAGTGCGTGTAACTACGAGCAGTACTTC. It yields the protein CASSACNYEQYF.

The count of this clonotype is one. This may be a read error, as it is one base from a much larger clone. The chain uses TRBV10-3 and TRBJ2-1, with TRBD1 matching over 7 bases. V lost 10 bases and J lost 4; bases outside the gene matches: 10. CDR3 length: 14 amino acids. Per germline, CDR1 ENHRY and CDR2 SYGVKD. The CDR3 sequence is CATLGDSSYNEQFF. CDR3 coding DNA: TGTGCCACCCTGGGGGACAGTTCTTACAATGAGCAGTTCTTC.

As DNA, the CDR3 is TGTGCCAGCAGCTTAGTGTCTGGACTAGCGGGAGAGGCACAGTTCTTC. This encodes CASSLVSGLAGEAQFF. V usage is TRBV7-8 and J usage is TRBJ2-4; 13 bases agree with TRBD2. The assigned J gene may be wrong: the sequence end matches TRBJ2-1 better. The CDR3 has 16 amino acids. Germline loops: CDR1 SGHVS, CDR2 FQNEAQ.

This clonotype appeared once. The chain recombines TRBV6-4 with TRBJ1-2; 11 bases are shared with TRBD1. This CDR3 has 15 amino acids. CDR1 and CDR2 from the germline V gene are MRHNA and SNTAGT. V trimming: 5 bases; J trimming: 5 bases; junction bases outside the gene matches: 7. CDR3 region: CASSPPDRGPYGYTF. CDR3 nucleotides: TGTGCCAGCAGTCCGCCGGACAGGGGGCCGTATGGCTACACCTTC.

This CDR3 reads CSARLYSVDYNEQFF. CDR3 bases: TGCAGTGCTAGGCTGTACAGTGTTGACTACAATGAGCAGTTCTTC. The chain uses TRBV20-1 and TRBJ2-1, with D hard to call. Deletions cut 3 bases from V and 3 bases from J, with 15 bases between. The CDR3 consists of 15 residues. The germline CDR1 and CDR2 sequences are DFQATT and SNEGSKA (reference sequence).